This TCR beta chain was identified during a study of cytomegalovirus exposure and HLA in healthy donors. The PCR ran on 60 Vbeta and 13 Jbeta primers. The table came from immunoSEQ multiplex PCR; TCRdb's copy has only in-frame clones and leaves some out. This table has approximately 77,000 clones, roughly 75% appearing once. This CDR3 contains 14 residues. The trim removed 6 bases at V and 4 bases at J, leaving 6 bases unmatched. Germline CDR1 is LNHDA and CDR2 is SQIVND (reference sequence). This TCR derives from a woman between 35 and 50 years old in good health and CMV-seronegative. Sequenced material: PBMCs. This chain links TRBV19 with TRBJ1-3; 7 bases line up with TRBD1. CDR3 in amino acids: CASSPGTVGNTIYF. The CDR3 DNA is TGTGCCAGTAGCCCAGGGACAGTCGGAAACACCATATATTTT.